The text below deals with one T cell receptor (beta chain). This specimen comes from a study of human T cells and chemical hapten exposure. Time point of the sample: patch test 1, 2 weeks after DPC sensitization. Stated treatment: therapeutic diphenylcyclopropenone sensitization with weekly scalp DPC. Germline V gives CDR1 MNHNS, CDR2 SASEGT. V lost 3 bases, J lost 0 bases, and 10 bases lay in between. CDR3 length: 15 residues. TCRdb independently ran MiXCR on the RACE reads; one entry per CDR3 protein. The sample has roughly 86,000 distinct CDR3 sequences, roughly a tenth seen once. The sequenced sample was whole blood, obtained in connection with sensitization to the hapten diphenylcyclopropenone (DPC). This sequence was found in a man in his forties with alopecia areata. Some clones in this sample may be carry-over from other donors' samples. The V call is TRBV6-1, the J call TRBJ2-3; tentative D call: TRBD2 (6 bases). The CDR3 protein is CASSDGAGSTDTQYF. The CDR3 DNA reads TGTGCCAGCAGTGATGGGGCGGGGAGCACAGATACGCAGTATTTT.